Presented here are 20 T cell receptor beta chains from one specimen sequenced in a study of neurological immune-mediated disorders. TCRdb processed the 5' RACE reads anew with MiXCR; each CDR3 protein has one entry. The profile shows 50,000 or so distinct CDR3 sequences, around 17% of them singletons. The sequenced sample was PBMCs. The receptors shown here come from a man in his 60s in good health.

The chain has TRBV27 and TRBJ1-1, with D maybe TRBD1 (6 bases). Germline loops: CDR1 MNHEY, CDR2 SMNVEV (reference sequence). V lost 5 bases to trimming and J lost 5 bases, with 15 bases between them. The CDR3 consists of 14 residues. The DNA of the CDR3 is TGTGCCAGCAGTCACCCAGCCAGGGGAACTGAAGCTTTCTTT. Residues: CASSHPARGTEAFF.

Many counts were recorded for this clonotype. The rearrangement links TRBV5-1 to TRBJ2-7, with 7 bases aligning to TRBD2. Germline assignment: CDR1 SGHRS and CDR2 YFSETQ. The junction had 16 bases not matched to a gene; V was cut back by 2 bases and J by 5 bases. The length of the CDR3 is 17 residues. The DNA of the CDR3 is TGCGCCAGCAGCTTTCAGGCGGGGAGCACGGGAGGCCACGAGCAGTACTTC. Its protein is CASSFQAGSTGGHEQYF. Full variable domain (missing parts from reference TRBV5-1 and TRBJ2-7): KAGVTQTPRYLIKTRGQQVTLSCSPISGHRSVSWYQQTPGQGLQFLFEYFSETQRNKGNFPGRFSGRQFSNSRSEMNVSTLELGDSALYLCASSFQAGSTGGHEQYFGPGTRLTVT.

This clonotype has a count of ten or more. The V call is TRBV7-9, the J call TRBJ1-5, with D unclear. In germline, CDR1 is SEHNR, CDR2 FQNEAQ (reference sequence). V was pared by 1 base and J by 7 bases, with 5 bases between. There are 12 residues in the CDR3. The CDR3 bases are TGTGCCAGCAGCTTAGTGGACCAGCCCCAGCATTTT. Amino acids: CASSLVDQPQHF.

This clonotype was seen ten or more times. The rearrangement links TRBV5-1 to TRBJ2-3, with D perhaps given as TRBD1 or TRBD2 (5 bases each). The CDR3 extends over 15 amino acids. The germline gives CDR1 SGHRS, CDR2 YFSETQ. Trimming stripped 3 bases from V and 3 bases from J, with 14 bases between. The chain's CDR3 is CASSYRDAKTDTQYF. The CDR3 coding sequence is TGCGCCAGCAGCTACCGGGACGCGAAAACAGATACGCAGTATTTT.

Turning to this clonotype: This likely comes from a read error, as the CDR3 has no conserved phenylalanine or tryptophan at its end. The chain joins TRBV5-6 to TRBJ2-5; 11 bases line up with TRBD1. With 3 bases clipped from V and 6 bases from J, the junction kept 10 bases outside the gene matches. The V gene's germline CDR1 is SGHDT and CDR2 YYEEEE. The CDR3 contains 16 residues. For the CDR3, the DNA is TGTGCCAGCAGCTCGACCTGGACAGGGGGCACGAAGACCCAGTACTCC. This translates into CASSSTWTGGTKTQYS.

This clonotype was counted at least ten times. The chain is built from TRBV7-9 and TRBJ1-1; 7 bases fit TRBD1. This CDR3 region has 13 residues. Germline trimming cut 8 bases from V and 4 bases from J; bases unmatched to any gene: 7. CDR1 is SEHNR, CDR2 FQNEAQ, per germline (reference sequence). The CDR3 is CASRSGGGTEAFF. As DNA, the CDR3 is TGTGCCAGCCGGTCAGGGGGGGGCACTGAAGCTTTCTTT.

By sample share, this clonotype is medium-sized. The chain joins TRBV7-3 to TRBJ1-1; a possible D gene is TRBD1 (5 bases). V dropped 3 bases and J dropped 1 base, with 6 bases sitting between them. Germline V lookup: CDR1 SGHTA, CDR2 FQGTGA. The CDR3 contains 13 residues. CDR3 in amino acids: CASSFQGNTEAFF. CDR3 coding DNA: TGTGCCAGCAGCTTCCAGGGGAACACTGAAGCTTTCTTT.

This clonotype was counted ten times or more. The V call is TRBV29-1, the J call TRBJ2-1; TRBD1 matches at 7 bases. Unmatched junction bases numbered 3, after V lost 4 bases and J lost 9 bases. The V gene's germline CDR1 is SQVTM and CDR2 ANQGSEA. CDR3 length: 11 residues. The DNA of the CDR3 is TGCAGCGTTGTCAGGGGGTCTGAGCAGTTCTTC. It yields the protein CSVVRGSEQFF.

Concerning this clonotype: A read error is possible here, since a much larger clone lies one base away. The chain links TRBV6-6 to TRBJ2-7, with a weak D call TRBD2 (6 bases). Germline lookup yields CDR1 MNHNY and CDR2 SVGAGI (reference sequence). V gave up 7 bases and J gave up 10 bases, with 20 bases separating them. The CDR3 is made up of 13 amino acids. CDR3 sequence: CASTTKGTFDQYF. The DNA of the CDR3 is TGTGCCAGCACCACAAAGGGGACTTTCGACCAGTACTTC.

This clonotype has at least ten counts. The V gene is TRBV27, the J gene TRBJ1-4; D is unresolved. Trimming removed 6 bases at V and 0 bases at J, with 11 bases between. The CDR3 consists of 15 residues. Germline CDR1 reads MNHEY; CDR2 reads SMNVEV (reference sequence). As DNA, the CDR3 is TGTGCCAGCAGCTCTCAAGTTGCAACTAATGAAAAACTGTTTTTT. It yields the protein CASSSQVATNEKLFF.

This chain joins TRBV11-2 and TRBJ2-6; D is unresolved. V shed 5 bases and J shed 2 bases, with 13 bases lying between them. CDR1 is SGHAT and CDR2 is FQNNGV in the germline V gene. This CDR3 contains 16 residues. The CDR3 DNA is TGTGCCAGCAGCCTAAATCTCCGGACTGGGGCCAACGTCCTGACTTTC. Amino acids: CASSLNLRTGANVLTF.

Many counts were recorded for this clonotype. This chain uses TRBV11-2 with TRBJ2-1, with 8 bases identical to TRBD2. The CDR3 is 16 amino acids. After removal of 2 bases from V and 4 bases from J, the junction contained 7 bases not matched to a gene. CDR1 is SGHAT and CDR2 is FQNNGV in the germline V gene. The CDR3 here is CASSLILAGGYNEQFF. In DNA form, the CDR3 reads TGTGCCAGCAGCTTAATCTTGGCGGGGGGTTACAATGAGCAGTTCTTC.

This clonotype was detected a few times. The J gene is TRBJ2-3, the V gene TRBV15; D remains ambiguous. Germline V gives CDR1 LNHNV, CDR2 YYDKDF (reference sequence). This CDR3 has 15 residues. Trimming took 0 bases from V and 2 from J, leaving 9 bases between them. The CDR3 region is CATSREKRNTDTQYF. Here the CDR3 DNA reads TGTGCCACCAGCAGAGAAAAGCGAAACACAGATACGCAGTATTTT.

Many counts were recorded for this clonotype. The CDR3 DNA reads TGCAGTGCTAGGGGGGGACAGGGGACCACAGATACGCAGTATTTT. Its translation is CSARGGQGTTDTQYF. The V and J genes are TRBV20-1 and TRBJ2-3, with 10 bases fitting TRBD1. Trimming removed 3 bases from V and 2 bases from J; junction bases left unmatched: 5. This CDR3 is built from 15 residues. CDR1 DFQATT and CDR2 SNEGSKA come from the germline V gene (reference sequence).

This clonotype was counted at least ten times. This chain joins TRBV20-1 and TRBJ2-7; 8 bases fit TRBD2. CDR1 is DFQATT, CDR2 SNEGSKA, per germline (reference sequence). The CDR3 has 13 amino acids. Trimming cost V 6 bases and J 4 bases; bases outside gene matches: 8. The CDR3 bases are TGCAGTGCCCTGAGCGGGAGCAGGTACGAGCAGTACTTC. Translated, it gives CSALSGSRYEQYF.

The sample holds many counts of this clonotype. This chain connects TRBV7-2 to TRBJ2-3, with D uncertain. The V end lost 5 bases, the J end lost 4 bases, and 16 bases lay between the germline ends. CDR1 and CDR2 from the germline V gene are SGHTA and FQGNSA. This CDR3 is 15 amino acids long. The CDR3 DNA sequence: TGTGCCAGCAGCCCTTGGACGGAGAGTCCAGATACGCAGTATTTT. Its protein product is CASSPWTESPDTQYF.

This clonotype has at least ten counts. The rearrangement links TRBV5-4 to TRBJ1-1, with D uncertain. Germline V gene sequence: CDR1 SGHNT, CDR2 YYREEE (reference sequence). The length of the CDR3 is 9 residues. The CDR3 DNA is TGTGTTTCCGGGACTGAAGCTTTCTTT. It encodes CVSGTEAFF.

This clonotype has ten or more counts. This chain uses TRBV7-2 with TRBJ2-7, with D hard to call. V shed 5 bases and J shed 6 bases, with 20 bases lying between them. The CDR3 is made up of 15 amino acids. Germline-derived CDR1 and CDR2 are SGHTA and FQGNSA. The CDR3 loop is CASSPYRAQRGEQYF. CDR3 DNA sequence: TGTGCCAGCAGCCCCTACCGGGCCCAGAGAGGCGAGCAGTACTTC. The whole variable domain, filled in from reference TRBV7-2 and TRBJ2-7, reads GAGVSQSPSNKVTEKGKDVELRCDPISGHTALYWYRQSLGQGLEFLIYFQGNSAPDKSGLPSDRFSAERTGGSVSTLTIQRTQQEDSAVYLCASSPYRAQRGEQYFGPGTRLTVT.

This clonotype is termed medium-sized. The chain has TRBV4-1 and TRBJ2-1, with 10 nucleotides matching TRBD1. V trimming: 4 bases; J trimming: 6 bases; junction bases outside the gene matches: 15. CDR3 length: 18 amino acids. The germline V gene has CDR1 MGHRA and CDR2 YSYEKL. The DNA for the CDR3 is TGCGCCAGCAGCCGATTAAGCCGGGACAGGGGAAGGTCCAATGAGCAGTTCTTC. This sequence encodes CASSRLSRDRGRSNEQFF.

In this sample, this clonotype turned up many times. The chain employs TRBV10-3 and TRBJ2-7; 7 bases match TRBD1. Germline assignment: CDR1 ENHRY and CDR2 SYGVKD. The CDR3 totals 14 residues. The ends lost 6 bases at V and 5 bases at J; junction bases unmatched: 10. The CDR3 protein is CAIRGTDERNEQYF. CDR3 DNA sequence: TGTGCCATCAGAGGGACAGATGAAAGGAACGAGCAGTACTTC.